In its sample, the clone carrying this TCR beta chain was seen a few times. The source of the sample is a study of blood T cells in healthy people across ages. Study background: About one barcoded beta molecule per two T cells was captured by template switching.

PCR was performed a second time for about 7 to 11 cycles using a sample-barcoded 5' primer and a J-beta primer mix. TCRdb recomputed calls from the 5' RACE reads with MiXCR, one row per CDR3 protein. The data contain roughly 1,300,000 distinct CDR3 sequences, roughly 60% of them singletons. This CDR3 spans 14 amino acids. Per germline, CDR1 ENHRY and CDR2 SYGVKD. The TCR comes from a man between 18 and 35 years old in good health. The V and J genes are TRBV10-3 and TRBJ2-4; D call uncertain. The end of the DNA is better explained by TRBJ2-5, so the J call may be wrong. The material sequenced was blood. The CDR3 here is CAISESAKIETQYF. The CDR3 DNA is TGTGCCATCAGTGAGTCAGCCAAAATAGAGACCCAGTACTTC.